Below, 16 T cell receptor beta chains from the same sample are listed, as sequenced in a study of blood T cell repertoires in COVID-19 (dated by TCRdb to 2019 to 2021). The library was obtained by the immunoSEQ multiplex PCR assay. Held by TCRdb, this immuneACCESS table contains in-frame sequences only and omits some clones. Under half of the omission traces to an unresolved V gene where checked; the cause of the rest is unknown. In this sample the table shows about 190,000 clones, about nine tenths of which occur a single time. Approximately 1.1% of the sample is in the top ten clones. Sequencing was carried out using peripheral blood. The receptors come from a man between 25 and 39 years old with acute or convalescent COVID-19.

The rearrangement uses TRBV6-6 and TRBJ1-4; no clear D gene. With 6 bases removed from V and 8 bases from J, the gap between germline ends came to 13 bases. Looked up from germline, CDR1 is MNHNY and CDR2 is SVGAGI (reference sequence). CDR3 length equals 13 residues. The CDR3 spells CASSPGIGEKLFF. The CDR3 DNA reads TGTGCCAGCAGCCCCGGGATTGGGGAAAAACTGTTTTTT.

The chain combines TRBV27 with TRBJ1-5; D may be TRBD1 (5 bases). V lost 3 bases and J 5 bases, leaving 11 bases between the germline ends. The CDR3 is 14 residues long. Germline V gene lookup returns CDR1 MNHEY and CDR2 SMNVEV (reference sequence). The DNA of the CDR3 is TGTGCCAGCAGTTTGCCGGGGGACCATCAGCCCCAGCATTTT. Translating it yields CASSLPGDHQPQHF.

The CDR3 coding sequence is TGTGCCAGCAGCGCCTCGGGGGGGCTCGTCCAAGAGACCCAGTACTTC. It encodes CASSASGGLVQETQYF. The chain combines TRBV9 with TRBJ2-5; 8 nucleotides match TRBD2. Germline CDR1 SGDLS, CDR2 YYNGEE. Trimming cost V 3 bases and J 1 base; bases outside gene matches: 8. The CDR3 loop spans 16 amino acids.

The chain is built from TRBV7-8 and TRBJ2-1; 8 positions match TRBD1. The CDR3 length is 15 residues. Germline assignment: CDR1 SGHVS and CDR2 FQNEAQ. The ends lost 1 base at V and 3 bases at J; junction bases unmatched: 2. CDR3 protein: CASSLVDRVYNEQFF. CDR3 DNA sequence: TGTGCCAGCAGCTTAGTGGACAGGGTCTACAATGAGCAGTTCTTC.

The chain recombines TRBV7-3 with TRBJ2-2; TRBD1 might be the D (5 bases). The V end lost 1 base, the J end lost 7 bases, and 22 bases lay between the germline ends. Germline CDR1 is SGHTA and CDR2 is FQGTGA. The CDR3 extends over 18 amino acids. CDR3 loop: CASSLIRQTTHRGGELFF. In DNA, the CDR3 is TGTGCCAGCAGCTTAATAAGACAGACAACCCATCGCGGCGGGGAGCTGTTTTTT. The full variable domain, its missing parts supplied by reference TRBV7-3 and TRBJ2-2, is GAGVSQTPSNKVTEKGKYVELRCDPISGHTALYWYRQSLGQGPEFLIYFQGTGAADDSGLPNDRFFAVRPEGSVSTLKIQRTERGDSAVYLCASSLIRQTTHRGGELFFGEGSRLTVL.

The chain recombines TRBV27 with TRBJ1-1, with unresolved D. Germline CDR1 MNHEY, CDR2 SMNVEV (reference sequence). CDR3 length: 16 residues. The V end was cut by 6 bases, the J end by 4 bases, with 21 bases between. CDR3 in amino acids: CASRPLTFQEGTEAFF. CDR3 in DNA: TGTGCCAGCAGGCCACTAACCTTCCAAGAGGGCACTGAAGCTTTCTTT.

As regards this clone: Other DNA sequences from this sample encode an identical CDR3 as well. V gene TRBV2 combines with J gene TRBJ1-1; 7 nucleotides align to TRBD1. The J segment lost 4 bases and the V segment lost 3 bases, leaving 2 bases of the junction unmatched. This CDR3 is 13 amino acids long. The germline V gene has CDR1 SNHLY and CDR2 FYNNEI. In DNA, the CDR3 is TGTGCCAGCAGTGAGGCAGGGGGCACTGAAGCTTTCTTT. Protein sequence: CASSEAGGTEAFF.

The V gene is TRBV5-5, the J gene TRBJ2-5; TRBD1 matches at 9 bases. Germline CDR1 and CDR2: SGHKS and YYEKEE (reference sequence). This CDR3 is built from 14 residues. Trimming took 0 bases from V and 7 from J; bases not matched to a gene: 4. This CDR3 is CASSLGDRVVTQYF. CDR3 DNA: TGTGCCAGCAGCTTGGGGGACAGGGTAGTGACCCAGTACTTC. Supplemented by reference TRBV5-5 and TRBJ2-5, the full variable domain reads DAGVTQSPTHLIKTRGQQVTLRCSPISGHKSVSWYQQVLGQGPQFIFQYYEKEERGRGNFPDRFSARQFPNYSSELNVNALLLGDSALYLCASSLGDRVVTQYFGPGTRLLVL.

The gene calls are TRBV29-1 and TRBJ2-1; D perhaps matches TRBD2 (6 bases). Germline V gene lookup returns CDR1 SQVTM and CDR2 ANQGSEA. This CDR3 spans 14 amino acids. V gave up 6 bases and J gave up 0 bases, with 12 bases separating them. The CDR3 DNA follows: TGCAGCGTCGGGGGACGGAGCTCCTACAATGAGCAGTTCTTC. Residues: CSVGGRSSYNEQFF.

The chain links TRBV5-1 to TRBJ2-2; a weak D match, TRBD2 (5 bases). The germline gives CDR1 SGHRS, CDR2 YFSETQ. The V end was cut by 4 bases, the J end by 1 base, with 8 bases between. The CDR3 is 14 amino acids. The CDR3 reads CASSRSGNTGELFF. DNA of the CDR3: TGCGCCAGCAGCCGAAGCGGGAACACCGGGGAGCTGTTTTTT.

The chain is built from TRBV7-9 and TRBJ2-2; a possible D gene is TRBD2 (5 bases). Germline CDR1 SEHNR, CDR2 FQNEAQ (reference sequence). Trimming removed 5 bases at V and 1 base at J, with 8 bases between. This CDR3 has 14 amino acids. In DNA, the CDR3 is TGTGCCAGCAGCCAACTAGTGAACACCGGGGAGCTGTTTTTT. Its protein is CASSQLVNTGELFF.

The V call is TRBV4-1, the J call TRBJ1-1; D ambiguous. Germline CDR1 reads MGHRA; CDR2 reads YSYEKL. The V and J ends lost 6 bases and 5 bases respectively, with 22 bases between them. The CDR3 loop spans 16 amino acids. The CDR3 nucleotides are TGCGCCAGCAGGTCTCTGGTGAGTCCCCCGGGGACTGAAGCTTTCTTT. This sequence encodes CASRSLVSPPGTEAFF.

The chain joins TRBV25-1 to TRBJ1-1, with TRBD1 matching 7 bases. Germline assignment: CDR1 MGHDK and CDR2 SYGVNS. Trimming removed 3 bases from V and 1 base from J; junction bases left unmatched: 5. This CDR3 has 15 residues. CDR3 residues: CASSDQRTGNTEAFF. DNA of the CDR3: TGTGCCAGCAGTGATCAACGGACAGGGAACACTGAAGCTTTCTTT.

The rearrangement links TRBV28 to TRBJ1-5; D remains ambiguous. This CDR3 region has 11 residues. Germline lookup yields CDR1 MDHEN and CDR2 SYDVKM. V lost 4 bases and J lost 6, with 4 bases in between. The DNA for the CDR3 is TGTGCCAGCAGTTCTCCTCAGCCCCAGCATTTT. Translation: CASSSPQPQHF. The full variable domain, in which reference TRBV28 and TRBJ1-5 provide the parts outside the CDR3, is DVKVTQSSRYLVKRTGEKVFLECVQDMDHENMFWYRQDPGLGLRLIYFSYDVKMKEKGDIPEGYSVSREKKERFSLILESASTNQTSMYLCASSSPQPQHFGDGTRLSIL.

This chain connects TRBV7-9 to TRBJ1-1; 7 positions agree with TRBD1. The ends lost 3 bases at V and 5 bases at J; junction bases unmatched: 9. CDR1 and CDR2 from the germline V gene are SEHNR and FQNEAQ (reference sequence). The CDR3 is 15 amino acids. The CDR3 here is CASSLVQAGGTEAFF. CDR3 sequence (DNA): TGTGCCAGCAGCTTGGTACAGGCAGGGGGGACTGAAGCTTTCTTT.

The chain joins TRBV7-2 to TRBJ2-6; 7 positions agree with TRBD2. With V trimmed by 3 bases and J by 1 base, 0 bases remained unmatched. There are 15 residues in the CDR3. CDR1 and CDR2 (germline): SGHTA, FQGNSA. The CDR3 DNA reads TGTGCCAGCAGCTTCGGGGGGTCTGGGGCCAACGTCCTGACTTTC. The encoded protein is CASSFGGSGANVLTF.